The 12 T cell receptor beta chains below come from one sample, sequenced in a study of CXCR3-negative and CXCR3-positive naive CD8 T cells (dated by TCRdb to the late 2010s). The instrument given in TCRdb is NextSeq 550. The Human TCR Profiling Kit (MiLaboratory) was used to make UMI-labeled 5' RACE TRB cDNA libraries. TCRdb reprocessed the public reads and reports one entry per CDR3 protein sequence, without DNA. The sample has tens of thousands of distinct CDR3 sequences on record. The top ten constitute less than 5% of the sample. Source material: naive CXCR3- CD8+ T cells from blood. The cell subset or site label on this specimen signifies: CD45RO-CCR7+CD27+CD95- naive CD8+ T cells lacking CXCR3 (TNR3-). The receptors derive from a human donor in good health. Some clones in this sample may be carry-over from other donors' samples.

The V gene is TRBV4-3, the J gene TRBJ2-7. Germline CDR1 and CDR2: LGHNA and YSLEER. The CDR3 runs to 13 residues. This CDR3 is CASSQERAYEQYF.

The chain uses TRBV24-1 and TRBJ1-2; TCRdb's assignment of TRBD1 cannot be checked, as there is no DNA. Looked up from germline, CDR1 is KGHDR and CDR2 is SFDVKD. The CDR3 loop spans 13 amino acids. CDR3 region: CATSDPDAGGYTF.

This chain uses TRBV7-2 with TRBJ2-7; without DNA, the TCRdb call of TRBD1 cannot be checked. The CDR3 runs 15 residues. Germline V gene lookup returns CDR1 SGHTA and CDR2 FQGNSA. CDR3 sequence: CASSISGAANYEQYF.

The genes are TRBV6-2 or TRBV6-3 and TRBJ1-2; the D call from TCRdb, TRBD1, cannot be confirmed without DNA. From germline, CDR1 is MNHEY and CDR2 SVGEGT. The CDR3 consists of 17 residues. The CDR3 loop reads CASSRTRDSPLNYGYTF.

The V and J genes are TRBV15 and TRBJ2-1; checking the TCRdb D call of TRBD1 is not possible without DNA. The CDR3 spans 19 residues. CDR1 and CDR2 (germline): LNHNV, YYDKDF (reference sequence). The CDR3 here is CATSRPDGTTGANGDEQFF.

V is TRBV28 and J is TRBJ2-5; as DNA is missing, the TRBD1 call by TCRdb cannot be tested. Germline V CDR1 and CDR2: MDHEN, SYDVKM. CDR3 length equals 16 residues. The chain's CDR3 is CASSITGTGVQETQYF.

V and J are TRBV28 and TRBJ2-7; there is no DNA to check the TCRdb D call of TRBD2. This CDR3 region has 16 residues. Germline V gene sequence: CDR1 MDHEN, CDR2 SYDVKM. CDR3 sequence: CASSITLAGGPEEQYF.

V usage is TRBV2 and J usage is TRBJ2-7; the TCRdb D gene call, TRBD1, has no DNA to confirm it. There are 11 residues in the CDR3. CDR1 and CDR2 (germline): SNHLY, FYNNEI. CDR3 protein: CASYTGSEQYF.

CDR3: CASSLGGSLAFF. This chain joins TRBV5-6 and TRBJ1-1. The CDR3 length is 12 residues. Germline loops: CDR1 SGHDT, CDR2 YYEEEE.

The chain has TRBV5-6 and TRBJ2-1; TCRdb outputs TRBD1, but without DNA this stays unchecked. Germline V gives CDR1 SGHDT, CDR2 YYEEEE. CDR3 length: 13 amino acids. The CDR3 here is CASSPGTGGEQFF.

The chain recombines TRBV6-5 with TRBJ2-7; checking the TCRdb D call of TRBD1 is not possible without DNA. The CDR3 totals 18 residues. Germline V gene data show CDR1 as MNHEY and CDR2 as SVGAGI. Here the CDR3 reads CASSYPQTGPRWRRAKYF.

The rearrangement links TRBV6-2 or TRBV6-3 to TRBJ2-1; without DNA, the TCRdb call of TRBD2 cannot be checked. Germline CDR1 reads MNHEY; CDR2 reads SVGEGT. This CDR3 contains 16 residues. The CDR3 here is CASSYGSGAQRDEQFF.